This is a list of T cell receptor beta chains from one sample in a study of response to subunit inactivated influenza vaccine. From the RT-PCR reads, TCRdb called clonotypes with MiXCR, one entry per CDR3 protein. Of approximately 700,000 distinct CDR3 sequences listed, about 15% were seen once; the top ten hold roughly 10%. The sample in question was PBMCs from blood, obtained roughly 12 days after vaccination. The receptors originated from a man in his fifties who received an inactivated influenza vaccine. Each CDR3 is given with its conserved first and last residue. The D gene is left open where the match is weak.

CDR3 length	J gene	D gene	V gene	CDR3 protein
15	TRBJ2-5	NA	TRBV20-1	CSARDPRQVQETQYF
13	TRBJ2-5	NA	TRBV5-1	CASREGKKETQYF
15	TRBJ2-2	TRBD1	TRBV5-6	CAISSGDRNTGELFF
13	TRBJ2-5	NA	TRBV7-8	CASSPSVGETQYF
16	TRBJ2-5	TRBD2	TRBV5-1	CASSSASGGPTGTQYF
12	TRBJ2-7	NA	TRBV12-3/TRBV12-4	CASSSHRDEQYF
13	TRBJ2-7	NA	TRBV20-1	CSARRDSPYEQYF
11	TRBJ2-1	TRBD2	TRBV29-1	CSVGEGNEQFF
14	TRBJ1-5	NA	TRBV3-1	CASSLGTPGQPQHF
13	TRBJ1-4	NA	TRBV25-1	CASSDSINEKLFF
20	TRBJ2-5	TRBD2	TRBV3-1	CASSTRFGLAGGRGEKTQYF
13	TRBJ1-2	TRBD1	TRBV18	CASSSKTGGGYTF
16	TRBJ2-7	NA	TRBV2	CASSGGRGSGPLEQYF
15	TRBJ1-2	TRBD1	TRBV30	CAWRYRGTGGYGYTF
15	TRBJ2-7	NA	TRBV6-5	CASSYSVWGTYEQYF
15	TRBJ2-7	NA	TRBV5-4	CASSLEGGVSYEQYF
15	TRBJ2-5	TRBD1	TRBV9	CASSGNRGHGETQYF
12	TRBJ1-1	NA	TRBV20-1	CSASPEVTEAFF
13	TRBJ2-1	TRBD2	TRBV12-3/TRBV12-4	CASSSGMTNEQFF
13	TRBJ2-5	NA	TRBV28	CASSLNGKETQYF
16	TRBJ2-7	TRBD2	TRBV6-2/TRBV6-3	CASSYASSGVAYEQYF
15	TRBJ2-1	TRBD1	TRBV5-1	CASSLTTTGANEQFF
17	TRBJ2-6	TRBD2	TRBV28	CASRRRLADSGANVLTF
14	TRBJ2-7	TRBD2	TRBV7-2	CASSSLGTSFEQYF
16	TRBJ2-1	NA	TRBV7-9	CASSLRVALNHNEQFF
13	TRBJ1-5	NA	TRBV30	CAWSDGARQPQHF
13	TRBJ1-5	NA	TRBV12-3/TRBV12-4	CASSWPGGQPQHF
18	TRBJ2-1	TRBD2	TRBV6-1	CASTQRGLIQSSYNEQFF
13	TRBJ2-1	NA	TRBV12-3/TRBV12-4	CASSFAAYYEQFF
16	TRBJ1-6	TRBD1	TRBV7-2	CASSPHPGTANSPLHF
17	TRBJ2-5	TRBD2	TRBV10-3	CAISESGAGVAQETQYF
17	TRBJ2-2	NA	TRBV4-3	CASSQDQGRFSTGELFF
13	TRBJ2-1	NA	TRBV12-3/TRBV12-4	CASSPGGLNEQFF
16	TRBJ2-2	TRBD2	TRBV14	CASRRTSGANTGELFF
13	TRBJ2-7	NA	TRBV4-2	CASSREEYYEQYF
15	TRBJ2-5	TRBD2	TRBV7-2	CASSPLPGGQETQYF
16	TRBJ1-1	NA	TRBV4-3	CASSQLSRGPNTEAFF
16	TRBJ1-5	TRBD1	TRBV28	CASTFIPGQGNQPQHF
13	TRBJ2-6	NA	TRBV6-2/TRBV6-3	CAVQTSGANVLTF
14	TRBJ2-1	TRBD2	TRBV7-9	CASSRTSGGHEQFF
17	TRBJ2-1	NA	TRBV6-2/TRBV6-3	CASSYNLYGIDYNEQFF
14	TRBJ1-1	NA	TRBV5-1	CASSPTGDNTEAFF